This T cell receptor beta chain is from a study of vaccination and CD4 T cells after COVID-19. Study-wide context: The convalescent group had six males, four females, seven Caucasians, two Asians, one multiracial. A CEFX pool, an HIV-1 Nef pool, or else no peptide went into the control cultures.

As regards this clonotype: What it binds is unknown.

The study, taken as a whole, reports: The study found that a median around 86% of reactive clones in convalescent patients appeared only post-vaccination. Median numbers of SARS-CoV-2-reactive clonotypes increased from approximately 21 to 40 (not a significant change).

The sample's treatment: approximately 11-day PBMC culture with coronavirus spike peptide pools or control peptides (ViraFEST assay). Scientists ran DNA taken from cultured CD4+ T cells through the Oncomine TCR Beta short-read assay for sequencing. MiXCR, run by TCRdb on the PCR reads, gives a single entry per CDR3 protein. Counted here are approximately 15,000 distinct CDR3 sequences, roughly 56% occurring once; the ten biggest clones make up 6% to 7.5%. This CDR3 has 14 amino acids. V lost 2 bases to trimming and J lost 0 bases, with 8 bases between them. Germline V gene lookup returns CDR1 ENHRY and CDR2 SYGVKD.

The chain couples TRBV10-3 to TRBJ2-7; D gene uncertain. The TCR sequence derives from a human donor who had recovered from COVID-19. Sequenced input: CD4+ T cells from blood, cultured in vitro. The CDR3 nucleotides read TGTGCCATCAGTGAGAGAAAGATCTCCTACGAGCAGTACTTC. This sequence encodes CAISERKISYEQYF.